The T cell receptor (beta chain) described here comes from a study of human T cells and chemical hapten exposure. In germline, CDR1 is SQVTM, CDR2 ANQGSEA. CDR3 length: 13 residues. Losses at the gene ends were 6 bases for V and 4 bases for J; bases not matched to a gene: 6. Time point specified: pre-sensitization, week 0. The treatment denotes: therapeutic diphenylcyclopropenone sensitization with weekly scalp DPC. Blood, whole and unfractionated, served as the source for total RNA extraction. In the authors' methods: Samples had a median of around 94,000 TCRs, ranging roughly 23,224 to 700,000. TCRdb processed the RACE reads anew with MiXCR; each CDR3 protein has one entry. The authors' filters were not applied to this entry. Among more than 300,000 distinct CDR3 sequences listed, around 5.5% were seen once. This clonotype occurred many times.

The source was whole blood, collected in connection with sensitization to the hapten diphenylcyclopropenone (DPC). The origin of this receptor is a woman between 45 and 65 years old with alopecia areata. Some clones in this sample may be carry-over from other donors' samples. V is TRBV29-1 and J is TRBJ2-7; 10 bases agree with TRBD2. The CDR3 coding sequence is TGCAGCGTCCAGCGGGAGGGCCGATACGAGCAGTACTTC. It yields the protein CSVQREGRYEQYF.